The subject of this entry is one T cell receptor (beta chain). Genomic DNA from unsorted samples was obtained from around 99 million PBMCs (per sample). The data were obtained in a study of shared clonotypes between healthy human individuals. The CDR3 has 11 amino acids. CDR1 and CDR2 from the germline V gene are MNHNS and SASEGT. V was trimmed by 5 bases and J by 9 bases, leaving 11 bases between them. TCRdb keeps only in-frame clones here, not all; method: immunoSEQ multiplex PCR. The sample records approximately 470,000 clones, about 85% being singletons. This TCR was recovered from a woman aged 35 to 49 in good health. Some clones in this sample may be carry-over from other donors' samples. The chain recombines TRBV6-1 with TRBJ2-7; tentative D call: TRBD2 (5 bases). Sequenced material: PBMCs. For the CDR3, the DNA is TGTGCCAGCAGTTACCAGCGGATGCAGTACTTC. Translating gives CASSYQRMQYF.